The sequence of this TCR beta chain was determined in a study of vaccination effects on CD4 cells after COVID-19. The overall study: The post-vaccine samples were taken, at the median, 72 days after the second dose.

Clones were read by immunoSEQ multiplex PCR, and TCRdb kept only the in-frame ones, dropping some. The repertoire consists of some 14,000 clones, with roughly 72% occurring once and the leading ten covering roughly 9.7%. Findings and limits, study-wide: Marked contraction was observed in infection-induced and vaccine-induced clones late after vaccination.

Comments on this clone: Antigen: not known.

Antigen-specific CD4+ T cells were first expanded with viral peptide pools by the ViraFEST assay and only then sequenced. Cells that had been cultured for less than eleven days were the source of isolated CD4+ T cells. Participants were given two doses of BNT162b2 or mRNA-1273 vaccine. Previously uninfected by SARS-CoV-2, the vaccine recipients also showed negative nucleocapsid antibodies. A density of approximately 2 million PBMC per well was used; these cells were cultured with approximately 9.3 IU/ml IL-2 and roughly 10 ug/ml peptides. V was cut by 3 bases and J by 2 bases, with 13 bases left in between. This CDR3 contains 15 residues. CDR1 is LNHDA and CDR2 is SQIVND in the germline V gene (reference sequence).

The genes are TRBV19 and TRBJ1-1; D gene ambiguous. Sequences were derived from CD4+ T cells from PBMCs cultured with SARS-CoV-2 spike peptides, sampled after COVID-19 vaccination. The clonotype originates from a human donor who received a COVID-19 vaccine. The CDR3 region has the DNA TGTGCCAGTAGTATCGGTTATGTCAGCAACACTGAAGCTTTCTTT. Its translation: CASSIGYVSNTEAFF.